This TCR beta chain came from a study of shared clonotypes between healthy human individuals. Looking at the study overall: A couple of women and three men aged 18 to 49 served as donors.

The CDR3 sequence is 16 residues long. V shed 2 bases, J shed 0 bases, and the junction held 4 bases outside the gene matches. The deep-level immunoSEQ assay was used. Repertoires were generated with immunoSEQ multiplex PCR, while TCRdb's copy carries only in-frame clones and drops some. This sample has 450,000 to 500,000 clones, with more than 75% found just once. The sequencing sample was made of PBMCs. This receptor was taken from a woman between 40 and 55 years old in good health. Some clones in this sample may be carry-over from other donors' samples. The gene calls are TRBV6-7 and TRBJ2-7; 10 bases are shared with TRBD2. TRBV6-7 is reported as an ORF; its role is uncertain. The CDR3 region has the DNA TGTGCCAGCAGTTACACGGCTAGCGGGAGCTCCTACGAGCAGTACTTC. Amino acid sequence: CASSYTASGSSYEQYF.